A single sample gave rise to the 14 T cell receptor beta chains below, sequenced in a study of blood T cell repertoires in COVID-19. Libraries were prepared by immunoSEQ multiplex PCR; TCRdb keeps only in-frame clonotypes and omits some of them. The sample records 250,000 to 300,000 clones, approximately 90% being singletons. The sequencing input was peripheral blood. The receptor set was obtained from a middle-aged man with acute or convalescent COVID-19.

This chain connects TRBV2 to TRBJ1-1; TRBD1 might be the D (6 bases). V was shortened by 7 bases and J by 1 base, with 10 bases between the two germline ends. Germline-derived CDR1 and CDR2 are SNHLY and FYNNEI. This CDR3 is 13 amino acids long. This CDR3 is CASTPTGNTEAFF. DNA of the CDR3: TGTGCCAGCACCCCGACAGGGAACACTGAAGCTTTCTTT. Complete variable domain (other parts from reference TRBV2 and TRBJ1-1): EPEVTQTPSHQVTQMGQEVILRCVPISNHLYFYWYRQILGQKVEFLVSFYNNEISEKSEIFDDQFSVERPDGSNFTLKIRSTKLEDSAMYFCASTPTGNTEAFFGQGTRLTVV.

The CDR3 here is CASSPRTGGISNTEAFF. CDR3 in DNA: TGTGCCAGCAGCCCAAGGACAGGGGGCATTTCGAACACTGAAGCTTTCTTT. The gene calls are TRBV7-3 and TRBJ1-1; TRBD1 agrees at 11 bases. After removal of 5 bases from V and 1 base from J, the junction contained 9 bases not matched to a gene. The germline CDR1 and CDR2 sequences are SGHTA and FQGTGA. The CDR3 spans 17 residues.

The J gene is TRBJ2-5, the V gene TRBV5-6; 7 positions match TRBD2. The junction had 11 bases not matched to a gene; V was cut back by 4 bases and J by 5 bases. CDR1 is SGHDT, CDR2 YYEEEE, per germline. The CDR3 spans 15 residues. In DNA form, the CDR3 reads TGTGCCAGCAGCCCTGGGAGGGGTCGCGAGGAGACCCAGTACTTC. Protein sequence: CASSPGRGREETQYF.

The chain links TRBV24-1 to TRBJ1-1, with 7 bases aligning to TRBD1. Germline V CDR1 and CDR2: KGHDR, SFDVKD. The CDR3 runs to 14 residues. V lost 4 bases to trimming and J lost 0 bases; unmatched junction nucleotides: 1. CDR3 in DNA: TGTGCCACCAGTGAGGGACAGATGAACACTGAAGCTTTCTTT. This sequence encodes CATSEGQMNTEAFF.

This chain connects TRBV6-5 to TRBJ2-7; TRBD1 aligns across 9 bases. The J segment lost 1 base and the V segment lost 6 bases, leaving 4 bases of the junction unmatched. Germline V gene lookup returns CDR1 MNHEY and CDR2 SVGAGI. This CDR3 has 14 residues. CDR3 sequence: CASSKGTGSYEQYF. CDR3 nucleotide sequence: TGTGCCAGCAGCAAAGGGACAGGGTCCTACGAGCAGTACTTC.

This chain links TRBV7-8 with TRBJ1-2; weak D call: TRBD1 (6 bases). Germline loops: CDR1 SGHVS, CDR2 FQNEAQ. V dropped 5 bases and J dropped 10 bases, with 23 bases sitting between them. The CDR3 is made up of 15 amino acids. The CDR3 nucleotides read TGTGCCAGCAGCCCACGTCCCGACAGGCCTTTTACCTACACCTTC. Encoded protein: CASSPRPDRPFTYTF.

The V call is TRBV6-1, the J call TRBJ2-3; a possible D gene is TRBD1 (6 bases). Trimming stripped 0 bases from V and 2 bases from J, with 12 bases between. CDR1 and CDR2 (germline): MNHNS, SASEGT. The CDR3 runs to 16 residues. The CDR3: CASSEAMWGPTDTQYF. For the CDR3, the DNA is TGTGCCAGCAGTGAAGCGATGTGGGGGCCCACAGATACGCAGTATTTT.

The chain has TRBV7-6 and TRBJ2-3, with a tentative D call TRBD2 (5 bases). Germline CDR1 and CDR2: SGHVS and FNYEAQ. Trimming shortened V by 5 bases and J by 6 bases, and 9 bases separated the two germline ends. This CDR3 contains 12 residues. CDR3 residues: CASSLWRDTQYF. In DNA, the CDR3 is TGTGCCAGCAGCCTCTGGAGGGATACGCAGTATTTT.

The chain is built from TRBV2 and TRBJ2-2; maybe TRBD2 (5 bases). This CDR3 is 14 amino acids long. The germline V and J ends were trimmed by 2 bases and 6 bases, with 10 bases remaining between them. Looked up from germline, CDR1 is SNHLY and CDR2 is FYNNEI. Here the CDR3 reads CASSESRGAGELFF. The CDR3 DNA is TGTGCCAGCAGTGAATCCCGGGGTGCCGGGGAGCTGTTTTTT.

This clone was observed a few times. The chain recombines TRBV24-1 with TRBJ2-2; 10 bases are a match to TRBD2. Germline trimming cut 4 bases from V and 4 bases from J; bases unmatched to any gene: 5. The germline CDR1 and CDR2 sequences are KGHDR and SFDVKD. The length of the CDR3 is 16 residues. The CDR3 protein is CATSDPSGGVTGELFF. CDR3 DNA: TGTGCCACCAGTGACCCTAGCGGGGGAGTCACCGGGGAGCTGTTTTTT.

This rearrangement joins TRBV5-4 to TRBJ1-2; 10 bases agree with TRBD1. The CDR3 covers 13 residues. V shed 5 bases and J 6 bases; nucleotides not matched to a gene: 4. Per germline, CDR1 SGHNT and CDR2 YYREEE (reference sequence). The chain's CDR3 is CASSPDRGHGYTF. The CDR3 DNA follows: TGTGCCAGCAGTCCCGACAGGGGGCATGGCTACACCTTC. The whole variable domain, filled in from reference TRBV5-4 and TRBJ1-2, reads ETGVTQSPTHLIKTRGQQVTLRCSSQSGHNTVSWYQQALGQGPQFIFQYYREEENGRGNFPPRFSGLQFPNYSSELNVNALELDDSALYLCASSPDRGHGYTFGSGTRLTVV.

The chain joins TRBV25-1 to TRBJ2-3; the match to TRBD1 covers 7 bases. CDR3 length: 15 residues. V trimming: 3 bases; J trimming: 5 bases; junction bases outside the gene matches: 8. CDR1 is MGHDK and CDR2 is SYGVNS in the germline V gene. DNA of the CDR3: TGTGCCAGCAGTGAGCCAGGGGGAAGAGGAGATACGCAGTATTTT. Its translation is CASSEPGGRGDTQYF.

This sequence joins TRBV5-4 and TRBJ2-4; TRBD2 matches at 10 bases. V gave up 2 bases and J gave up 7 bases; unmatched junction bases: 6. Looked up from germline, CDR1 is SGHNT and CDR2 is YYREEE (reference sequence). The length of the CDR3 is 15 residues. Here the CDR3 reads CASSFSGGPGNIQYF. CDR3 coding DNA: TGTGCCAGCAGCTTTAGCGGGGGGCCGGGGAACATTCAGTACTTC.

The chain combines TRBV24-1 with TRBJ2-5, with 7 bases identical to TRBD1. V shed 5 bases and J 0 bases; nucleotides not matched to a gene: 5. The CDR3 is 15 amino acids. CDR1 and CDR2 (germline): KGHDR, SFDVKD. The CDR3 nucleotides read TGTGCCACCAGTGCCGGGACAGCGAACCAAGAGACCCAGTACTTC. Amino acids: CATSAGTANQETQYF.